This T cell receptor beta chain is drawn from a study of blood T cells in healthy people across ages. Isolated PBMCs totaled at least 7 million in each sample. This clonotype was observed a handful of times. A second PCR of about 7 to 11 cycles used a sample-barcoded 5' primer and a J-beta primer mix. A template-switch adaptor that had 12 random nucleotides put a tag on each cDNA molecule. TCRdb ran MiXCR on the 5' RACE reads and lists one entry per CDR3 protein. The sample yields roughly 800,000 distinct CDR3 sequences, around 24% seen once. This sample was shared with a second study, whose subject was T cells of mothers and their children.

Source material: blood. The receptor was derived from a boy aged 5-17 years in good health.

CDR3 loop: CASSLFGVGDTQYF. The CDR3 DNA reads TGTGCCAGCAGCTTGTTCGGGGTGGGGGATACGCAGTATTTT. The chain couples TRBV7-9 to TRBJ2-3, with a possible D match to TRBD2 (5 bases). Trimming removed 3 bases at V and 6 bases at J, with 13 bases between. The CDR3 runs to 14 residues. Looked up from germline, CDR1 is SEHNR and CDR2 is FQNEAQ (reference sequence).